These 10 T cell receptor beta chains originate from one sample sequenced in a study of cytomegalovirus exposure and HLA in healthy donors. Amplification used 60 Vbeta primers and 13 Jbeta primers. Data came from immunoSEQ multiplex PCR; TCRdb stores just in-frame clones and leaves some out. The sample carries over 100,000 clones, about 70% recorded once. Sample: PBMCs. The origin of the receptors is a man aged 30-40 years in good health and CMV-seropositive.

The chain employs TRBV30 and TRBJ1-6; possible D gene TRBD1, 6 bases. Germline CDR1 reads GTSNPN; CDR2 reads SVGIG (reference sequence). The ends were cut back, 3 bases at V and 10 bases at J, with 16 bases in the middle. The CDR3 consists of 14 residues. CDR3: CAWRTGPVRSPLHF. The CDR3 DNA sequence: TGTGCCTGGAGGACAGGTCCTGTTAGGTCACCCCTCCACTTT.

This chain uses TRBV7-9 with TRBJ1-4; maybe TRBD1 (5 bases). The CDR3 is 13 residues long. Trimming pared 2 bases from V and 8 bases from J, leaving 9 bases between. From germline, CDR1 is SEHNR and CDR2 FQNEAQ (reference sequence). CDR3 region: CASSLRGGEKLFF. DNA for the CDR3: TGTGCCAGCAGCTTAAGGGGAGGGGAAAAACTGTTTTTT.

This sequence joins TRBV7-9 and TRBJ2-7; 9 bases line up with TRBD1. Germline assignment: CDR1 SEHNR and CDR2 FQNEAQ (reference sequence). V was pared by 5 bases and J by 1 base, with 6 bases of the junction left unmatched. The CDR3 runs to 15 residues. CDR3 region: CASSPGQGISYEQYV. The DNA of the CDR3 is TGTGCCAGCAGCCCGGGACAGGGCATTTCCTACGAGCAGTACGTC.

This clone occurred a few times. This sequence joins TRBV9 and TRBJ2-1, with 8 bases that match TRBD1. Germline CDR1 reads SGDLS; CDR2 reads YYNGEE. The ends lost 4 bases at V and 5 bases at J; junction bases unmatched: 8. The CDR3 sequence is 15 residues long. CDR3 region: CASSSRQGTDNEQFF. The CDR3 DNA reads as TGTGCCAGCAGCTCCCGACAGGGGACCGACAATGAGCAGTTCTTC. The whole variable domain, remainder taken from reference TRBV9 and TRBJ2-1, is DSGVTQTPKHLITATGQRVTLRCSPRSGDLSVYWYQQSLDQGLQFLIQYYNGEERAKGNILERFSAQQFPDLHSELNLSSLELGDSALYFCASSSRQGTDNEQFFGPGTRLTVL.

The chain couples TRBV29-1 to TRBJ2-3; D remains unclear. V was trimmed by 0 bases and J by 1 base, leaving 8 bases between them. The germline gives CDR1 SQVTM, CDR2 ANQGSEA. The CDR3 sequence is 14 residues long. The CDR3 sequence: CSVEDQARTDTQYF. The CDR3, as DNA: TGCAGCGTTGAAGATCAGGCTCGCACAGATACGCAGTATTTT.

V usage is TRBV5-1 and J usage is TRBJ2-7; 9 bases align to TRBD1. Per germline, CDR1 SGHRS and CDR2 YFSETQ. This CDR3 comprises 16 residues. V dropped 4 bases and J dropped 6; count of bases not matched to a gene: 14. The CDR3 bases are TGCGCCAGCAGCGACCGGGACAGGGACTCCCTGCCCGAGCAGTACTTC. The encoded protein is CASSDRDRDSLPEQYF.

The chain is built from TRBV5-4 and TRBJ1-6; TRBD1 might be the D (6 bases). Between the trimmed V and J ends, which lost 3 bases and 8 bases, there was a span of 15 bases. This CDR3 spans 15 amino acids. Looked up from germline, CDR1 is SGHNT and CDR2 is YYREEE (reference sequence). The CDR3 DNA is TGTGCCAGCAGCTCAGGGGAGGGACGCTATTCACCCCTCCACTTT. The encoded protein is CASSSGEGRYSPLHF.

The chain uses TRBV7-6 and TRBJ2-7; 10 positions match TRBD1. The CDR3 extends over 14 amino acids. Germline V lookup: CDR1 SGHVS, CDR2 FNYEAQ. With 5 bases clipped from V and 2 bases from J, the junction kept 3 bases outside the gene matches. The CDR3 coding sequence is TGTGCCAGCAGCATGGGACAGGGGCCCTACGAGCAGTACTTC. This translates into CASSMGQGPYEQYF.

The CDR3 nucleotides read TGCGCCAGCAGCTTGGCCGGCAGGGGGAACTATGGCTACACCTTC. As protein: CASSLAGRGNYGYTF. The chain links TRBV5-1 to TRBJ1-2; 7 nucleotides line up with TRBD1. J was trimmed by 2 bases and V by 0 bases; bases with no gene match: 4. Germline V lookup: CDR1 SGHRS, CDR2 YFSETQ. This CDR3 has 15 residues.

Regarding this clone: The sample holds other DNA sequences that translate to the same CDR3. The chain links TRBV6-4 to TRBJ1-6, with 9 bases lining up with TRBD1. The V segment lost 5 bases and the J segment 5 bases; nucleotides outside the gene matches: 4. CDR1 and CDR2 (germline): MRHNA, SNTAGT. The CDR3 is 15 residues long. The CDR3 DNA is TGTGCCAGCAGTCCTCGGGACAGGGATAATTCACCCCTCCACTTT. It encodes CASSPRDRDNSPLHF.